This TCR beta chain is drawn from a study of CD8 T cells in ankylosing spondylitis. Study-wide results and caveats: Clones that were linked to disease were CD8+ and were relatively rare in peripheral blood. Earlier studies detected some motif variants in reactive arthritis synovial fluid and blood. Reportedly, matched ankylosing spondylitis synovial fluid was significantly enriched for disease-linked clones. Characteristic of ankylosing spondylitis blood, it appeared, was a TCR beta motif comprising several highly homologous variants.

As concerns this clonotype: Its matching antigen is unknown.

TCRdb re-analysed the 5' RACE reads in MiXCR, keeping a single row per CDR3 protein. In the table there are 200,000 or so distinct CDR3 sequences, about 20% of which are singletons. The CDR3 is made up of 17 amino acids. CDR1 and CDR2 (germline): SGHVS, FQNEAQ. Germline trimming cut 5 bases from V and 1 base from J; bases unmatched to any gene: 9. The source is a male donor under 35 with ankylosing spondylitis or in good health (not recorded which). The rearrangement links TRBV7-8 to TRBJ2-3; 10 nucleotides align to TRBD1. The source material was blood, either unsorted or a sorted T cell fraction (not recorded which). The CDR3 DNA reads as TGTGCCAGCAGCAGGGACAGGGGATGGGGGGGCACAGATACGCAGTATTTT. Protein product: CASSRDRGWGGTDTQYF.